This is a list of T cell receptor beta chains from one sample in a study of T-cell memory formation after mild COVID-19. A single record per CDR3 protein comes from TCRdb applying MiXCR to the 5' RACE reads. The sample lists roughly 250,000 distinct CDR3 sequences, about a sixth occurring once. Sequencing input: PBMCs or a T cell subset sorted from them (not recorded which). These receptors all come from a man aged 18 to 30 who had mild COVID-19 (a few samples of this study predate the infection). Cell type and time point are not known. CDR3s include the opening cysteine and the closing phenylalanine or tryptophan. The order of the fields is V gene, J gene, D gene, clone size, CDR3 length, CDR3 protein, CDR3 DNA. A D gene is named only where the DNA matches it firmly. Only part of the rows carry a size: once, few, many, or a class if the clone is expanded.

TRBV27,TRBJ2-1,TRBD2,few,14,CASSLQSSGGEQFF,TGTGCCAGCAGTTTACAATCTAGCGGGGGTGAGCAGTTCTTC
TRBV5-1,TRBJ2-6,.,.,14,CASSPGAGANVLTF,TGCGCCAGCAGCCCCGGGGCTGGGGCCAACGTCCTGACTTTC
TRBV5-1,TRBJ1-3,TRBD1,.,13,CASSRTTGNTIYF,TGCGCCAGCAGCCGAACGACAGGGAACACCATATATTTT
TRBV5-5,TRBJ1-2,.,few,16,CASSLGPGVEVYGYTF,TGTGCCAGCAGCTTGGGGCCAGGGGTCGAGGTATATGGCTACACCTTC
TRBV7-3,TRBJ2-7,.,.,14,CASSSTGGSYEQYF,TGTGCCAGCAGCTCCACCGGGGGCTCCTACGAGCAGTACTTC
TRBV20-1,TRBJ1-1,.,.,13,CSARDQGAKGAFF,TGCAGTGCTAGAGACCAGGGTGCTAAGGGAGCTTTCTTT
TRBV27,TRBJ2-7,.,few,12,CASRADGYEQYF,TGTGCCAGCAGGGCCGACGGGTACGAGCAGTACTTC
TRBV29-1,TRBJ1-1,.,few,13,CSGSDRMNTEAFF,TGCAGCGGCTCCGACAGGATGAACACTGAAGCTTTCTTT
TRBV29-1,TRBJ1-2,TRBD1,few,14,CSVEGWDRAYGYTF,TGCAGCGTTGAAGGCTGGGACAGGGCCTATGGCTACACCTTC
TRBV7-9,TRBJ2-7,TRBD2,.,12,CASSPPGGQKYF,TGTGCCAGCAGCCCTCCGGGAGGGCAAAAGTACTTC
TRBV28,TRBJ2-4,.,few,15,CASSSTKLAKNIQYF,TGTGCCAGCAGCTCAACTAAACTAGCCAAAAACATTCAGTACTTC
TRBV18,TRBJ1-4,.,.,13,CASFRDQGEKLFF,TGTGCCAGCTTTCGGGACCAGGGTGAAAAACTGTTTTTT
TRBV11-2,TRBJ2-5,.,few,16,CASSFWGAQYQETQYF,TGTGCCAGCAGCTTCTGGGGGGCACAGTACCAAGAGACCCAGTACTTC
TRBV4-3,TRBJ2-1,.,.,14,CASSQPREGNEQFF,TGCGCCAGCAGCCAACCTAGGGAAGGCAATGAGCAGTTCTTC
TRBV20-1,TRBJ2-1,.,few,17,CSALDWSGRRPYNEQFF,TGCAGTGCTCTCGATTGGAGTGGCCGGCGCCCCTACAATGAGCAGTTCTTC
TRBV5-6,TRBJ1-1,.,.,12,CASSLGSASAFF,TGTGCCAGCAGCTTAGGGAGTGCTTCGGCTTTCTTT
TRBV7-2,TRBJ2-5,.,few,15,CASSLWGPQGETQYF,TGTGCCAGCAGCTTATGGGGGCCCCAAGGCGAGACCCAGTACTTC
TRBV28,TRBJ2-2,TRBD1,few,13,CASRRQGTGELFF,TGTGCCAGCAGGAGACAGGGCACCGGGGAGCTGTTTTTT
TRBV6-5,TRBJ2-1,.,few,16,CASSYRDRSSYNEQFF,TGTGCCAGCAGTTACAGGGACCGGAGCTCCTACAATGAGCAGTTCTTC
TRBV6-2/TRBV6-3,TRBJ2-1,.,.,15,CASRTGGGSYNEQFF,TGTGCCAGCAGGACGGGGGGCGGCTCCTACAATGAGCAGTTCTTC
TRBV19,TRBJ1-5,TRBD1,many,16,CASSIFLAGQNQPQHF,TGTGCCAGTAGTATCTTTTTGGCGGGACAGAATCAGCCCCAGCATTTT
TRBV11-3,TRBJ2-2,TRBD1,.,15,CASSWTGLRSGELFF,TGTGCCAGCAGCTGGACAGGGCTTAGGTCCGGGGAGCTGTTTTTT
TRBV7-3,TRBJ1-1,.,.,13,CASRRGMDTEAFF,TGTGCCAGCAGGAGAGGGATGGACACTGAAGCTTTCTTT
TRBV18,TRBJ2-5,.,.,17,CASSEFRDIGAQETQYF,TGTGCCAGCTCAGAATTCCGGGACATTGGTGCTCAAGAGACCCAGTACTTC
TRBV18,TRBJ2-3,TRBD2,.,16,CASSPSAGGSTDTQYF,TGTGCCAGCTCACCATCAGCGGGGGGGAGCACAGATACGCAGTATTTT
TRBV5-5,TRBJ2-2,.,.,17,CASSLRSFPINTGELFF,TGTGCCAGCAGCTTGAGAAGCTTTCCTATAAACACCGGGGAGCTGTTTTTT
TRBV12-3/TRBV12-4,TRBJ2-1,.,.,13,CASRDRKANEQFF,TGTGCCAGCAGGGATAGAAAGGCGAATGAGCAGTTCTTC
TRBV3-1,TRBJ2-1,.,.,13,CASSLKGGVEQFF,TGTGCCAGCAGCCTTAAGGGGGGTGTTGAGCAGTTCTTC
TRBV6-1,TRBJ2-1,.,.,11,CASSAGNEQFF,TGTGCCAGCAGTGCCGGCAATGAGCAGTTCTTC
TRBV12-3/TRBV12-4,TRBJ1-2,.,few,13,CASSFTGHYGYTF,TGTGCCAGCAGTTTTACCGGGCACTATGGCTACACCTTC
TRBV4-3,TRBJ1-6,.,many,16,CASSQALSSYNSPLHF,TGCGCCAGCAGCCAAGCCCTAAGCTCCTATAATTCACCCCTCCACTTT
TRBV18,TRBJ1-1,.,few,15,CASSPPWGGSGEAFF,TGTGCCAGCTCACCCCCCTGGGGGGGCTCGGGTGAAGCTTTCTTT
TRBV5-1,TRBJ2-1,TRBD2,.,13,CASSFAGEGEQFF,TGCGCCAGCAGCTTTGCGGGAGAGGGTGAGCAGTTCTTC
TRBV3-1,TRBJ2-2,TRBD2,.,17,CASSQVSGAGNTGELFF,TGTGCCAGCAGCCAAGTTAGCGGGGCCGGAAACACCGGGGAGCTGTTTTTT
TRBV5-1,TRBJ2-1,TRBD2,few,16,CASSWGLAGGYNEQFF,TGCGCCAGCAGCTGGGGACTAGCGGGGGGATACAATGAGCAGTTCTTC
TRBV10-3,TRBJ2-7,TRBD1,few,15,CAISETQDRAYEQYF,TGTGCCATCAGTGAAACCCAGGACAGGGCCTACGAGCAGTACTTC
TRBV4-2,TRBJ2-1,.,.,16,CASSLIAPQGGSEQFF,TGTGCCAGCAGCCTCATTGCGCCCCAGGGGGGCTCGGAGCAGTTCTTC
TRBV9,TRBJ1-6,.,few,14,CASSVGALGPPLHF,TGTGCCAGCAGCGTAGGGGCCCTAGGCCCACCCCTCCACTTT
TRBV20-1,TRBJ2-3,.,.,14,CSAKRELSTDTQYF,TGCAGTGCTAAACGGGAGCTAAGCACAGATACGCAGTATTTT
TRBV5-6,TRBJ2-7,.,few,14,CASSLLGALYEQYF,TGTGCCAGCAGCTTGCTCGGGGCCTTATACGAGCAGTACTTC
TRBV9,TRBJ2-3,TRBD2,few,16,CASSVLGGAGTDTQYF,TGTGCCAGCAGCGTCCTCGGGGGGGCCGGCACAGATACGCAGTATTTT
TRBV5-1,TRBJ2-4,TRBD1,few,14,CASSLATGENIQYF,TGCGCCAGCAGCCTAGCGACAGGGGAAAACATTCAGTACTTC
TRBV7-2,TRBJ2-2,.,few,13,CASSFQDSGELFF,TGTGCCAGCAGTTTTCAGGACAGCGGGGAGCTGTTTTTT
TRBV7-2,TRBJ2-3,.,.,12,CGVGGRGDTQYF,TGTGGAGTGGGCGGGCGCGGAGATACGCAGTATTTT
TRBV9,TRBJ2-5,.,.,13,CASSVDQGETQYF,TGTGCCAGCAGCGTAGACCAGGGAGAGACCCAGTACTTC
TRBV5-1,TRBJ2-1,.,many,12,CASSLGGRGLDF,TGCGCCAGCAGCTTGGGAGGCAGGGGATTAGACTTC
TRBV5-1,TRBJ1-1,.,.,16,CASSLVIGGGGTEAFF,TGCGCCAGCAGCTTGGTTATCGGTGGGGGAGGCACTGAAGCTTTCTTT
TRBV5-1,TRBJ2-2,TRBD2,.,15,CASSLRLAGIGELFF,TGCGCCAGCAGCTTGAGGCTAGCGGGGATCGGGGAGCTGTTTTTT
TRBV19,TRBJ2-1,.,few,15,CASSIGRPWDNEQFF,TGTGCCAGTAGTATTGGCCGCCCCTGGGACAATGAGCAGTTCTTC
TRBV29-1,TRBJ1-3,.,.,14,CSVGIDRSGNTIYF,TGCAGCGTTGGAATAGACCGTTCTGGAAACACCATATATTTT
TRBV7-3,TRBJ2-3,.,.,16,CASSLRAPAKGDTQYF,TGTGCCAGCAGCTTAAGAGCCCCCGCAAAGGGAGATACGCAGTATTTT
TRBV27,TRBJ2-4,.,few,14,CASRRASAKNIQYF,TGTGCCAGCAGGAGGGCTTCGGCCAAAAACATTCAGTACTTC
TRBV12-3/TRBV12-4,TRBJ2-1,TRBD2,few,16,CASSLWASGGYNEQFF,TGTGCCAGCAGTTTGTGGGCTAGCGGGGGTTACAATGAGCAGTTCTTC
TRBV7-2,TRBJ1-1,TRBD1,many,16,CASSPRQGAINTEAFF,TGTGCCAGCAGCCCAAGACAGGGGGCTATTAACACTGAAGCTTTCTTT
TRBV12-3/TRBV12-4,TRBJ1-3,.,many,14,CASSLVNSGNTIYF,TGTGCCAGCAGTTTGGTGAACTCTGGAAACACCATATATTTT
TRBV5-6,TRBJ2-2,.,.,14,CASSFPGATGELFF,TGTGCCAGCAGCTTTCCAGGGGCAACCGGGGAGCTGTTTTTT
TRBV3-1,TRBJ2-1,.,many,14,CASSRTESYNEQFF,TGTGCCAGCAGCCGTACAGAGTCCTACAATGAGCAGTTCTTC
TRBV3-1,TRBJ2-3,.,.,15,CASSPRSISTDTQYF,TGTGCCAGCAGCCCTCGCAGCATCAGCACAGATACGCAGTATTTT
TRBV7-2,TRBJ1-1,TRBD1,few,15,CASSSDRGRSTEAFF,TGTGCCAGCAGCTCTGACAGGGGTAGGAGCACTGAAGCTTTCTTT